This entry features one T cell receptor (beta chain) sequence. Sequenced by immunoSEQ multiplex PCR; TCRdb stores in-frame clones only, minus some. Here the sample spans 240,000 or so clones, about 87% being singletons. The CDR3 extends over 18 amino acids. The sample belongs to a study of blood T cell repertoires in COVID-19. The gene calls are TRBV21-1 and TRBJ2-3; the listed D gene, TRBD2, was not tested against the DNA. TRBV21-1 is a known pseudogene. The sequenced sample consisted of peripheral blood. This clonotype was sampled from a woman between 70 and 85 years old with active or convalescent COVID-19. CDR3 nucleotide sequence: TGTGCCAGCAGCAAAGGTACTAGCGGGGACCCTCTAACTGATACGCAGTATTTT. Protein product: CASSKGTSGDPLTDTQYF.